A selection of T cell receptor beta chains follows, all from one sample in a study of cytomegalovirus exposure and HLA in healthy donors. The protocol was immunoSEQ multiplex PCR, while the TCRdb copy is restricted to in-frame clones and leaves out a portion. The table for this sample gives about 210,000 clones. The sequenced sample was PBMCs. The receptors here all came from a woman aged 25 to 45 in good health and CMV-seropositive. Each CDR3 is given with its conserved first and last residue. D genes are given only for firm matches.

v_call	d_call	j_call	cdr3_nt	cdr3_aa
TRBV18	.	TRBJ2-7	TGTGCCAGCTCACCGGACAGCACCTCCTACGAGCAGTACTTC	CASSPDSTSYEQYF
TRBV5-1	.	TRBJ2-5	TGCGCCAGCAGCTTTTCTGACCAAGAGACCCAGTACTTC	CASSFSDQETQYF
TRBV5-1	.	TRBJ2-3	TGCGCCAGCAGCTTCTCTAACACAGATACGCAGTATTTT	CASSFSNTDTQYF
TRBV5-6	TRBD1	TRBJ1-6	TGTGCCAGCAGCTTCGGACAGGTGAATTCACCCCTCCACTTT	CASSFGQVNSPLHF
TRBV10-1	.	TRBJ1-2	TGCGCCAGCAGTGAGTCTACAGGGAATGGCTACACCTTC	CASSESTGNGYTF
TRBV6-6	.	TRBJ2-1	TGTGCCAGCGCTCCCGGGAGTTCCTACAATGAGCAGTTCTTC	CASAPGSSYNEQFF
TRBV19	.	TRBJ2-7	TGTGCCACCGCAAACAGGGAGATGGTCGAGCAGTACTTC	CATANREMVEQYF
TRBV5-6	TRBD1	TRBJ1-3	TGTGCCAGCAGCTTGGGACAGGGGCCCACCATATATTTT	CASSLGQGPTIYF
TRBV28	.	TRBJ2-2	TGTGCCGGGCAATCGAACACCGGGGAGCTGTTTTTT	CAGQSNTGELFF
TRBV4-1	.	TRBJ2-1	TGCGCCAGCAGCACTAGTTTCCCGTCCTACAATGAGCAGTTCTTC	CASSTSFPSYNEQFF
TRBV6-6	TRBD1	TRBJ1-3	TGTGCCAGCAGTTACTCGCACAGGGGGCATGGAAACACCATATATTTT	CASSYSHRGHGNTIYF
TRBV10-3	TRBD2	TRBJ2-1	TGTGCCATCAGCCGAGCGGGGGGGCAATACAATGAGCAGTTCTTC	CAISRAGGQYNEQFF
TRBV4-3	.	TRBJ2-7	TGCGCCAGCAGCCAAGAACAGGGAACCTACGAGCAGTACTTC	CASSQEQGTYEQYF
TRBV14	.	TRBJ2-1	TGTGCCAGCAGCCAAGAGACTGCTAGTTTCGGCAATGAGCAGTTCTTC	CASSQETASFGNEQFF
TRBV28	.	TRBJ2-1	TGTGCCAGCAGTTTTTGGAGACGGGACTCGACCTTTGGCCAGTTCTTC	CASSFWRRDSTFGQFF
TRBV4-2	.	TRBJ1-1	TGTGCCAGCAGGGCGGGAACAGGGTCGGGGGGGAACACTGAAGCTTTCTTT	CASRAGTGSGGNTEAFF
TRBV5-1	.	TRBJ1-1	TGCGCCAGCAGCTTGTCAGGGATGAACACTGAAGCTTTCTTT	CASSLSGMNTEAFF
TRBV28	.	TRBJ2-7	TGTGCCAGCAGCTATATACCGGGACACAACTACGAGCAGTACTTC	CASSYIPGHNYEQYF
TRBV7-9	TRBD1	TRBJ1-1	TGTGCCAGCAGTTCCAGACAGGGGGCTTTCTTT	CASSSRQGAFF
TRBV25-1	.	TRBJ1-3	TGTGCCAGCAGTGCGGGGGGTAGAGGAAACACCATATATTTT	CASSAGGRGNTIYF
TRBV29-1	.	TRBJ1-1	TGCAGCGTTGATCGGGGGACTGAAGCTTTCTTT	CSVDRGTEAFF
TRBV7-9	.	TRBJ1-6	TGTGCCAGCAGCACATTGGGGCAGGGGAATTCACCCCTCCACTTT	CASSTLGQGNSPLHF
TRBV27	.	TRBJ2-7	TGTGCCAGCAGTTTATCAGCCGGGACGGGAGAATACGAGCAGTACTTC	CASSLSAGTGEYEQYF
TRBV6-1	TRBD2	TRBJ2-7	TGTGCCAGCAGATTGACTAGCGGGGGATACGAGCAGTACTTC	CASRLTSGGYEQYF
TRBV7-9	.	TRBJ2-3	TGTGCCAGCAGCCCTCAGACTAGTAGGGCAGATACGCAGTATTTT	CASSPQTSRADTQYF
TRBV5-1	.	TRBJ1-5	TGCGCCAGCAGCTTGGAGGGACAACTCGAACCCCAGCATTTT	CASSLEGQLEPQHF
TRBV11-2	TRBD1	TRBJ1-2	TGTGCCAGCAGCAGAGAGGGGGCACTCGGTGGCTACACCTTC	CASSREGALGGYTF
TRBV6-5	.	TRBJ1-5	TGTGCCAGCAGTTACTCAGGGGCCTCAAGGGGTCAGCCCCAGCATTTT	CASSYSGASRGQPQHF